This T cell receptor beta chain is drawn from a study of blood T cell repertoires in COVID-19. At the level of the study: Collection of acute and convalescent COVID-19 samples took place in the United States, Italy and Spain. PBMCs, B-cell-depleted T cells, or T cells were the source of the cDNA or gDNA that made up the material.

Per the original data handling: From reference gene primer amplification, estimates of nucleated cell counts were derived. Only in-frame clones appear in the TCRdb table, and some are missing; sequencing was by immunoSEQ multiplex PCR. V, J and clone size reflect that table, while D and trimming were determined from the DNA. The data contain about 260,000 clones, roughly 87% of them singletons. This CDR3 comprises 16 residues. V dropped 0 bases and J dropped 1 base, with 9 bases sitting between them. CDR1 MGHRA and CDR2 YSYEKL come from the germline V gene. Sequenced sample: peripheral blood. This chain uses TRBV4-1 with TRBJ2-2, with no clear D. This TCR came from a woman aged 45-59 years who had recovered from COVID-19. CDR3 DNA: TGCGCCAGCAGCCAAGATTCGGGTCGGAACACCGGGGAGCTGTTTTTT. This translates into CASSQDSGRNTGELFF.